Below, 11 T cell receptor beta chains from the same sample are listed, as sequenced in a study of T cell responses to AZD1222 COVID-19 vaccine. The protocol was immunoSEQ multiplex PCR, while the TCRdb copy is restricted to in-frame clones and leaves out a portion. The repertoire holds 90,000 to 110,000 clones, with roughly 90% as singletons. The specimen was peripheral blood, collected on day 0 of MenACWY control vaccination. These receptors all stem from an adult in good health.

V is TRBV7-9 and J is TRBJ1-3, with no clear D. Germline V lookup: CDR1 SEHNR, CDR2 FQNEAQ (reference sequence). The CDR3 sequence is 14 residues long. The V gene lost 3 bases and the J gene lost 4 bases, with 10 bases spanning the gap. The chain's CDR3 is CASSFAGVGNTIYF. The CDR3 DNA reads TGTGCCAGCAGCTTCGCCGGGGTGGGAAACACCATATATTTT.

The rearrangement uses TRBV28 and TRBJ2-7; 8 bases agree with TRBD2. The CDR3 loop spans 15 amino acids. Trimming cost V 2 bases and J 0 bases; bases outside gene matches: 3. Germline CDR1 and CDR2: MDHEN and SYDVKM. Written as DNA, the CDR3 is TGTGCCAGCAGTTTAGTGGGGACTAGCTCCTACGAGCAGTACTTC. It is translated as CASSLVGTSSYEQYF.

V and J are TRBV7-2 and TRBJ2-1; 13 bases agree with TRBD2. This CDR3 is 15 amino acids long. With 1 base clipped from V and 9 bases from J, the junction kept 3 bases outside the gene matches. Germline CDR1 is SGHTA and CDR2 is FQGNSA. CDR3 loop: CASSLGGLAGVEQFF. CDR3 bases: TGTGCCAGCAGCTTAGGCGGACTAGCGGGAGTTGAGCAGTTCTTC.

The rearrangement links TRBV7-2 to TRBJ1-4, with TRBD1 identical over 7 bases. J lost 5 bases, V lost 2 bases, and 11 bases had no gene match. The CDR3 spans 17 residues. Germline V gives CDR1 SGHTA, CDR2 FQGNSA. The DNA for the CDR3 is TGTGCCAGCAGCTTACAGTCAGGGGGGGCCCTCAATGAAAAACTGTTTTTT. Translating gives CASSLQSGGALNEKLFF. Drawing the rest from reference TRBV7-2 and TRBJ1-4, the complete variable domain is GAGVSQSPSNKVTEKGKDVELRCDPISGHTALYWYRQSLGQGLEFLIYFQGNSAPDKSGLPSDRFSAERTGGSVSTLTIQRTQQEDSAVYLCASSLQSGGALNEKLFFGSGTQLSVL.

CDR3 in DNA: TGTGCCAGCTCCCGGGACAGACCTATGAACACTGAAGCTTTCTTT. Its protein is CASSRDRPMNTEAFF. This sequence joins TRBV18 and TRBJ1-1, with 7 bases matching TRBD1. J lost 0 bases, V lost 6 bases, and 7 bases had no gene match. Germline-derived CDR1 and CDR2 are KGHSH and LQKENI. The CDR3 extends over 15 amino acids. The full variable domain, in which reference TRBV18 and TRBJ1-1 provide the parts outside the CDR3, is NAGVMQNPRHLVRRRGQEARLRCSPMKGHSHVYWYRQLPEEGLKFMVYLQKENIIDESGMPKERFSAEFPKEGPSILRIQQVVRGDSAAYFCASSRDRPMNTEAFFGQGTRLTVV.

The chain joins TRBV7-8 to TRBJ2-7; 7 nucleotides agree with TRBD1. Germline CDR1 SGHVS, CDR2 FQNEAQ. V gave up 6 bases and J gave up 4 bases; unmatched junction bases: 15. There are 16 residues in the CDR3. As DNA, the CDR3 is TGTGCCAGCAGTACCGTCCAAGGGGACAGAATTTACGAGCAGTACTTC. It yields the protein CASSTVQGDRIYEQYF.

The chain employs TRBV10-1 and TRBJ2-7; TRBD2 might be the D (5 bases). The V gene's germline CDR1 is WNHNN and CDR2 SYGVQD (reference sequence). CDR3 length: 15 residues. Trimming took off 2 bases at V and 4 bases at J, with 15 bases between the two ends. CDR3 sequence (DNA): TGCGCCAGCAGTGAGCCGGGTCTCGGGGTATACGAGCAGTACTTC. Its protein product is CASSEPGLGVYEQYF.

The V and J genes are TRBV18 and TRBJ2-7; 8 bases are shared with TRBD2. V lost 3 bases, J lost 2 bases, and 6 bases stayed unmatched. The CDR3 covers 15 residues. CDR1 and CDR2 (germline): KGHSH, LQKENI. This chain's CDR3 is CASSPSTSGAYEQYF. The CDR3 DNA follows: TGTGCCAGCTCACCTAGTACTAGCGGAGCCTACGAGCAGTACTTC.

This chain uses TRBV6-6 with TRBJ2-7; 16 bases agree with TRBD2. The CDR3 has 16 amino acids. The V and J ends lost 6 bases and 5 bases, in that order; junction bases with no gene match: 7. CDR1 and CDR2 from the germline V gene are MNHNY and SVGAGI (reference sequence). The CDR3 DNA reads TGTGCCAGCAGAGGGACTAGCGGGAGGGCCTACCACGAGCAGTACTTC. This gives the protein CASRGTSGRAYHEQYF.

V is TRBV5-4 and J is TRBJ1-2; no clear D. V lost 0 bases and J lost 7, with 7 bases in between. Germline CDR1 is SGHNT and CDR2 is YYREEE (reference sequence). The CDR3 is 12 residues long. CDR3 protein: CASSLVASGYTF. CDR3 in DNA: TGTGCCAGCAGCTTGGTAGCGTCTGGCTACACCTTC.

This chain uses TRBV3-1 (or the pseudogene TRBV3-2) with TRBJ1-2; no firm D call. The germline V and J ends were trimmed by 0 bases and 6 bases, with 11 bases remaining between them. This CDR3 contains 14 residues. Germline loops: CDR1 LGHDT, CDR2 YNNKEL (reference sequence). The CDR3 region is CASSQESYLDGYTF. CDR3 sequence (DNA): TGTGCCAGCAGCCAAGAATCCTACCTGGATGGCTACACCTTC.